The source of this TCR beta chain is a study of T cell repertoires in cytomegalovirus infection (dated by TCRdb to about 2019). Regarding the research as a whole: Peptide stimulations targeted recently identified HLA-C-restricted CMV epitopes, whose presentation resists viral immunomodulation, together with well-studied HLA-B-restricted epitopes. Donor HLA type was relevant to the analysis, because carriage of CMV infection together with the matching HLA type was indicated by public TCR beta signatures. Study-level results and caveats: The ex vivo response was dominated by HLA-C-restricted CMV-specific TCR beta clonotypes, which also provided the single most frequent clonotype in two of eight donors. Cumulative frequency of public TCR beta family members discriminated carriers of CMV infection plus the relevant HLA type in this cohort and an independent approximately 400-donor cohort.

V is pared back by 2 bases and J by 7 bases, with 11 bases lying between the germline termini. The CDR3 numbers 14 residues from cysteine through phenylalanine. CDR3 DNA only is kept here, 42 bases in frame from base 1. CDR1 and CDR2 are read off the germline V gene as SGHAT and FQNNGV. The data were produced on an Illumina HiSeq 1500. TCRdb reprocessing: public reads trimmed at Q25 with fastp, clones called with MiXCR, in-frame beta chains kept. Entries that share a CDR3 protein sequence are merged under the most common genes and DNA. This sample is represented by about 570,000 distinct CDR3 sequences; around 40% of them were singletons. Of the sample, around 46% is held by the ten largest clones. What the treatment or condition label conveys for this sample: in vitro stimulation with specific CMV peptide epitopes to enrich CMV-specific T cells. About this clonotype itself: Its antigen is still unknown. The input lacks base qualities; no much larger clone sits a single base away.

The sequencing here drew on cultured PBMCs, taken from culture after CMV antigen stimulation. This chain is built from TRBV11-2 and TRBJ1-4; there is no confident call for the D gene. The TCR sequence derives from a human donor in good health (CMV status not recorded). Some clones in this sample may be carry-over from other donors' samples. The CDR3 in this case is CASSLQPGGEKLFF. The DNA sequence is as follows: TGTGCCAGCAGCTTACAACCCGGCGGTGAAAAACTGTTTTTT.